The sequence of this T cell receptor beta chain was determined in a study of cytomegalovirus exposure and HLA in healthy donors (dated by TCRdb to the late 2010s). Background on the whole study: An earlier analysis of several hundred of the donors reported approximately 300 Gb of sequence data and 95 million to 120 million unique TCR beta sequences obtained from about 170 million T cells. About 280 gigabases of sequencing data and 91 million or so unique TCR sequences made up an early release that covered 500 to 700 HLA-typed donors. Among the roughly 390 genotyped donors, around 79% belonged to the genetic ancestry cluster associated with self-reported Caucasian donors. The study aimed to test whether signatures of past pathogen exposure could be identified by cataloging public T cell receptors. The T cell repertoires of about 700 subjects were profiled by immunosequencing and related to cytomegalovirus serostatus. Along with the approximately 620-subject first cohort, a separate validation cohort of 120 different subjects was used. To predict cytomegalovirus infection status, the study combined high-throughput TCR immunosequencing, statistical association of individual TCRs with disease status, and machine learning. In a later analysis, previously published TCR beta repertoires from 666 donors were re-analyzed and high-resolution HLA genotyping was added so that TCR occurrence patterns could be studied. Rather than drawing on any new phenotypic data, the later analysis identified candidate immune exposures from TCR beta sequences and the way those sequences occurred across donors. To decide whether each TCR beta V gene segment behaved as functional or pseudogenic, an earlier analysis of some 570 of the donors relied on high-throughput TCR beta sequencing. Donor age, sex, ethnicity and CMV serostatus were collected together with the repertoire data. Genome-wide SNP genotypes for about three fifths of the 666 donors were used in a later genetic analysis, which treated that subset as a discovery cohort. All discovery cohort repertoires had been generated on a single sequencing platform. HLA typing included class I and class II loci at four-digit resolution. Typing coverage differed by locus: A, B, C, DRB1 and DQB1 were typed in roughly 629-640 donors, DQA1 in 500 to 550, DPA1 in nearly 610, and DPB1 in just under 480. Because of strong linkage in the cohort, roughly five DR-DQ haplotypes were treated as single units for association and clustering. Among 300 to 500 genotyped donors of the cohort, an average of around 240,000 unique TCR beta nucleotide sequences was sequenced per donor, of which 15% to 20% were non-productive.

On this clone: Its antigen is currently not known. Because the CDR3's place on the DNA is in doubt, the DNA is left out and the CDR3 is given as listed by TCRdb.

Libraries were built with the immunoSEQ multiplex PCR assay. A mixture of 60 forward primers for TCR Vbeta segments and 13 reverse primers for TCR Jbeta segments was used in the multiplex PCR. The CDR3 region of rearranged TCR beta genes was amplified from genomic DNA with a multiplex PCR assay. The Illumina HiSeq System was used to sequence the amplified TCR beta libraries as 87-base-pair reads. The authors processed their data as follows. A later analysis counted tens of millions of unique TCR beta chains across the 550 to 700 repertoires, and 10 million to 12 million of these chains were shared by at least two donors. Raw reads were error-corrected and collapsed into unique sequences with a nearest-neighbor algorithm that merged closely related sequences to remove PCR and sequencing errors. V, D and J gene segments were assigned by aligning CDR3 sequences to IMGT reference sequences. Each retained sequence needed at least a six-nucleotide match to both a V gene segment and a J gene segment. A rearrangement counted as productive if the CDR3 had no stop codons and remained in frame with V and J, and every other rearrangement counted as non-productive. CDR3 was defined according to IMGT convention as the region running from the second conserved V-encoded cysteine to the conserved J-encoded phenylalanine. The earlier analysis of about 620 of the donors excluded sequences that lacked an unambiguous match to a single V gene segment. An earlier analysis of about 590 of the donors classified V segments as functional when productive rearrangements were above 56.7% and as segregating when the standard deviation between donors was above 5%. A statistical classification framework was built to diagnose cytomegalovirus status from the catalog of TCR beta chain sequences. In a later analysis, TCR nucleotide sequences were compared against IMGT/GENE-DB human TR gene sequences so that V and J genes could be assigned. The TCRdist pipeline was used in a later analysis to assign CDR3 sequences and most-parsimonious VDJ recombination scenarios. In a later analysis, each TCR beta chain was defined by its CDR3 amino acid sequence together with its V-gene family, and reads without a unique V-gene family were excluded. To address suspected cross-contamination and a sequencing artifact, a later analysis removed 592 highly shared, low-generation-probability nucleotide sequences. In a later analysis, a clonal expansion index was calculated for each public chain from normalized within-repertoire ranks of inferred template counts. In a later analysis, generation probabilities were computed using a VDJ recombination model fitted to out-of-frame rearrangements, and the results were checked against IGoR. A later analysis scored TCR-TCR, TCR-HLA and TCR-CMV co-occurrence with hypergeometric tests, applying a repertoire-size bias correction to TCR pairs. In a later analysis, false discovery rates were estimated by permuting HLA or CMV assignments 20 times. In a later analysis, co-occurring TCRs were grouped with DBSCAN, and TCRdist sequence similarity was added when clustering was performed within HLA-allele-positive subsets. For co-occurrence clustering, repertoires with fewer than 30,000 or more than 120,000 public chains were excluded, along with five or six repertoires with anomalous nucleotide sharing. TCRdb stores this immuneACCESS table with in-frame sequences only. Part of the clones is absent; in the studies checked, under half of the shortfall reflects unresolved V genes, and no reason is known for the rest. Clone size and the V and J calls come from that table; the DNA yielded D and trimming. The table for this sample lists about 120,000 clones; roughly 86% of them were counted only once. The top ten constitute around 1.8% of the sample.

Overall results and qualifications from the work: Because HLA typing was unavailable for some donors at each locus, only the typed subset was used in association tests. It was suggested by the authors that the approach could potentially be generalized to other disease states and immunological phenotypes. In a later genetic analysis, a missense DCLRE1C variant was associated with V-gene and J-gene trimming of TCR beta chains, and the association was replicated in an independent cohort. In both the original and validation cohorts, the classifier was reported to diagnose cytomegalovirus status with high specificity and sensitivity. For the cohort, immune exposure information was limited to CMV serostatus. A further reported finding was that TCR beta sequences accurately predicted the HLA-A and HLA-B alleles for most subjects in the first cohort. In vitro tests confirmed that a few of the cytomegalovirus-associated TCR beta chains recognize cytomegalovirus antigens. A later analysis associated some 17,000 TCR beta sequences with specific HLA alleles at a false discovery rate of 0.05. In a later analysis, HLA-associated TCR beta chains were found to be more clonally expanded and to have lower generation probabilities than equally common non-associated chains. Most TCR sequences were seen in very few donors, while some public TCRs were found in many individuals. Some IMGT-functional V segments, including TRBV6-2 and TRBV6-3, could not be told apart with the 87-base-pair reads, so those segments were excluded. In a later analysis, several top co-occurrence clusters were reported to appear linked to parvovirus B19, influenza, CMV and Epstein-Barr virus. In an earlier analysis of roughly 500 of the donors, most TCR beta V segments appeared in productive rearrangements about 87% or about 30% of the time, broadly matching IMGT annotations. Linkage disequilibrium might explain the correlated functional status among segregating V segments, but an unknown experimental factor could not be excluded. In the study, around 150 TCR beta chains were listed as associated with cytomegalovirus. When HLA alleles, especially DR and DQ, strongly co-occurred, attributing TCR associations to individual alleles was difficult. Only TCR beta chains were sequenced in this cohort, and the absence of alpha or paired-chain data limited detectable features. In a later genetic analysis, fewer N-insertions in productive TCRs were reported among donors in an Asian-associated ancestry cluster than the 666-donor mean. According to a later analysis, TCR association rates differed among HLA loci, with DRB1 alleles showing the most associated TCRs and HLA-C alleles showing the fewest. The presence/absence analyses assumed that sequencing depth was roughly uniform across donors, and that assumption may not be true. In a later analysis, most CMV-associated TCR beta chains were found to appear HLA-restricted, with HLA associations seemingly driven largely by CMV exposure. A cluster of highly shared sequence variants was judged likely to be a technical artifact of the sequencing pipeline. Because counts were too low, more than 15 rarely observed V segments, including chromosome 9 orphons, were left out of the earlier analysis of about 620 of the donors.

In total, roughly 710 healthy bone marrow donors made up the cohort. All cohort members were sampled while nominally healthy, although unrecorded immune exposures were likely present. The donor tested CMV seronegative, placing the donor among the 350 to 400 seronegative members of the cohort. Every donor gave a peripheral blood sample, and the peripheral blood mononuclear cells from that sample were used for TCR beta sequencing. The Qiagen DNeasy Blood Extraction Kit was used to extract genomic DNA from the blood cell samples. The CDR3 has 14 amino acids, counting the end cysteine and phenylalanine. The CDR1 and CDR2 encoded by the germline V gene (reference sequence) are LNHDA and SQIVND.

The receptor's source is a man younger than 35 in good health and CMV-seronegative. The sample was PBMCs. The rearranged chain carries TRBV19 and TRBJ1-1; whether TRBD1, the table's D call, matches the DNA was not checked. The CDR3 reads as follows: CASTSDRKNTEAFF.